This T cell receptor beta chain comes out of a study of T cell responses to AZD1222 COVID-19 vaccine. Overall study context: It was second doses at about 4 or about 12 weeks that were pooled. Study-level points and caveats: Most donors were white British, females outnumbered males, and clonal diversity was possibly underestimated.

On this clone itself: Its antigen is not identified.

The table came from immunoSEQ multiplex PCR; TCRdb's copy has only in-frame clones and leaves some out. This table has 160,000 or so clones, around 90% appearing once. Trimming took 4 bases from V and 2 from J; bases not matched to a gene: 11. Germline loops: CDR1 KGHSY, CDR2 FQNENV. CDR3 length: 17 amino acids. The rearrangement links TRBV16 to TRBJ1-3, with 7 bases aligning to TRBD1. The clonotype originates from an adult in good health. The material was peripheral blood, obtained on day 0 of AZD1222 vaccination. CDR3 sequence (DNA): TGTGCCAGCAGCCCCCGCCCGGGACAGCCGACTGGAAACACCATATATTTT. This encodes CASSPRPGQPTGNTIYF.